This T cell receptor beta chain was identified in a study of cytomegalovirus exposure and HLA in healthy donors. Study-wide findings and caveats: Follow-up analysis found HLA locus-dependent TCR association rates, highest for DRB1 and lowest for HLA-C. Equally common other TCR beta chains were less clonally expanded than HLA-associated ones, a later analysis found.

Remarks on this clone: Its matching antigen is unknown.

PCR was performed using 60 Vbeta and 13 Jbeta primers. The repertoire was sequenced with immunoSEQ multiplex PCR; TCRdb's copy has only in-frame clones and lacks some. The table records about 190,000 clones, roughly three quarters of them present only once. The sequence came from a woman younger than 30 in good health and CMV-seronegative. The sample consisted of PBMCs.

CDR3 DNA: TGCAGCGTTTACCGGGAGGGTGGCTACACCTTC. Translated: CSVYREGGYTF. The chain links TRBV29-1 to TRBJ1-2; no clear D. Germline values: CDR1 SQVTM, CDR2 ANQGSEA. CDR3 length: 11 residues. The germline V and J ends were trimmed by 5 bases and 7 bases, with 11 bases remaining between them.